This TCR beta chain was recovered during a study of blood T cell repertoires in COVID-19. Overall study context: The United States, Italy and Spain provided the acute and convalescent COVID-19 samples.

Enrollees, about 18 to 89 years old, lived in roughly 24 US areas. Trimming cost V 2 bases and J 0 bases; bases outside gene matches: 3. Germline CDR1 SGHNT, CDR2 YYREEE (reference sequence). The CDR3 runs to 17 residues. Only in-frame clones appear in the TCRdb table, and some are missing; sequencing was by immunoSEQ multiplex PCR. The sample holds fewer than 400,000 clones, about nine tenths seen once. The rearrangement uses TRBV5-4 and TRBJ2-2, with TRBD2 matching over 11 bases. This TCR derives from a man under 40 who had recovered from COVID-19. The sequenced sample consisted of PBMCs or T cells enriched from blood (not recorded which). CDR3 protein: CASSFLTSGTNTGELFF. CDR3 bases: TGTGCCAGCAGCTTTTTGACTAGCGGGACGAACACCGGGGAGCTGTTTTTT. The complete variable domain, with remaining parts taken from reference TRBV5-4 and TRBJ2-2, reads ETGVTQSPTHLIKTRGQQVTLRCSSQSGHNTVSWYQQALGQGPQFIFQYYREEENGRGNFPPRFSGLQFPNYSSELNVNALELDDSALYLCASSFLTSGTNTGELFFGEGSRLTVL.